Listed here is a single TCR beta chain. The antigen remains unidentified. This record belongs to a study of OX40 agonist ivuxolimab in advanced cancers. Sequencing used immunoSEQ multiplex PCR; TCRdb keeps in-frame clones, though not all of them. The sample includes 62,000 or so clones, roughly 86% of them seen just once. Germline V gene data show CDR1 as SNHLY and CDR2 as FYNNEI. This CDR3 is built from 14 residues. V was pared by 2 bases and J by 2 bases, with 7 bases between. Findings of the study overall: At 0.1 to 3.0 mg/kg and by week 6, clonal expansion occurred in CD4+ and CD8+ blood T cells. Certain nonresponding patients likewise had low normalized T-cell clonal expansion. Partly responding patients at 0.1-3.0 mg/kg showed some of the smallest clonal expansion.

The chain employs TRBV2 and TRBJ1-5, with D possibly being TRBD1 (6 bases). This specimen was CD4+ or CD8+ T cells sorted from blood, taken in a trial of the OX40 agonist ivuxolimab. The source of this sequence is an adult with an advanced solid tumor such as melanoma, head and neck, liver or kidney cancer. The CDR3 DNA follows: TGTGCCAGCAGTGAATGGGGGCGCAATCAGCCCCAGCATTTT. It is translated as CASSEWGRNQPQHF.